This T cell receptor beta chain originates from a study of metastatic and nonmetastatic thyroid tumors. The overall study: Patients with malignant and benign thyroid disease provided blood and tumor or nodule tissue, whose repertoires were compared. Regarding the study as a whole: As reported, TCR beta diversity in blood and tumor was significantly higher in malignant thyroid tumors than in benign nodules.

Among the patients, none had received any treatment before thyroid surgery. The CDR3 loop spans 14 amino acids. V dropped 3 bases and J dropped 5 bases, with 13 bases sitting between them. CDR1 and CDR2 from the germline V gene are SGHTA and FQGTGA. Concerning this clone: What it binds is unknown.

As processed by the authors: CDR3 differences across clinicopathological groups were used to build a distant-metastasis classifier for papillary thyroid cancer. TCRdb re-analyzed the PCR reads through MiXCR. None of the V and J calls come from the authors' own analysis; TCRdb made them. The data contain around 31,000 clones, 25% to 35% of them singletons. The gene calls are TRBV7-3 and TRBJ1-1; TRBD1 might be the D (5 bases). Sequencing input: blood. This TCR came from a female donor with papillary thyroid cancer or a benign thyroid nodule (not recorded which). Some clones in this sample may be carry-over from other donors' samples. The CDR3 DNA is TGTGCCAGCAGCTTCATGACAGCGCCGACTGAAGCTTTCTTT. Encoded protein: CASSFMTAPTEAFF.